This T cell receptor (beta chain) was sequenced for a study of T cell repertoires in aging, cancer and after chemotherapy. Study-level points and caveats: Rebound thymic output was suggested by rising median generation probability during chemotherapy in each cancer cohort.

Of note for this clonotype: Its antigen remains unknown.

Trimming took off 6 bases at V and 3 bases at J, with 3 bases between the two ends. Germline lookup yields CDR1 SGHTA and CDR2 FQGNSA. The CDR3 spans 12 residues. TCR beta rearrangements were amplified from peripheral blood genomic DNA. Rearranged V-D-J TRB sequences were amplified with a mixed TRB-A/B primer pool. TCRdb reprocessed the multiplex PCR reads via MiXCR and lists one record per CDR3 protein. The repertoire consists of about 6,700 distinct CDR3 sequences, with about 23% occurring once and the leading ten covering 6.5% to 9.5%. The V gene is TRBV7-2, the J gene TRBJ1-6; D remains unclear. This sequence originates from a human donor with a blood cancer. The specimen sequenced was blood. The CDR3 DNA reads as TGTGCCAGCAGATACTATAATTCACCCCTCCACTTT. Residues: CASRYYNSPLHF.